This T cell receptor (beta chain) emerged from a study of T-cell reconstitution after alpha-beta-depleted transplantation in children. Library preparation (for TCRbeta) was performed with unique molecular identifiers. TCRdb recomputed calls from the PCR reads with MiXCR, one row per CDR3 protein. The sample has a few hundred thousand distinct CDR3 sequences, 15% to 20% seen once. V dropped 5 bases and J dropped 0 bases, with 12 bases sitting between them. There are 15 residues in the CDR3. Per germline, CDR1 SGHRS and CDR2 YFSETQ. The V gene is TRBV5-1, the J gene TRBJ1-5; D remains ambiguous. This TCR derives from a human donor who donated a stem cell graft to a child with acute lymphoblastic leukemia. The sample was PBMCs from the stem cell graft donor, taken from the stem cell graft. DNA of the CDR3: TGCGCCAGCAGGGGTGGGCCCTATAGCAATCAGCCCCAGCATTTT. Encoded protein: CASRGGPYSNQPQHF.